The 22 T cell receptor beta chains given below trace back to one sample, sequenced in a study of identical twins. A single record per CDR3 protein comes from TCRdb applying MiXCR to the 5' RACE reads. The sample has 600,000 to 700,000 distinct CDR3 sequences, around 20% seen once; the top ten hold 4.3%. This same sample was also taken into another study, of T cells expressing NK-cell markers.

Sequenced input: PBMCs. These receptors were obtained from a woman younger than 35 in good health.

This clonotype showed up just once. This chain connects TRBV6-2 or TRBV6-3 to TRBJ2-1; 11 nucleotides match TRBD2. The germline V gene encodes CDR1 MNHEY and CDR2 SVGEGT. J was trimmed by 8 bases and V by 7 bases; bases with no gene match: 4. This CDR3 spans 13 amino acids. This chain's CDR3 is CASKLAGDDEQFF. The CDR3, as DNA: TGTGCCAGCAAACTAGCGGGAGATGATGAGCAGTTCTTC.

J is TRBJ2-7 and V is TRBV12-3 or TRBV12-4; D call uncertain. The CDR3 spans 12 residues. Between the trimmed V and J ends, which lost 6 bases and 5 bases, there was a span of 11 bases. CDR3 residues: CASRSMGHEQYF. The CDR3 DNA reads as TGTGCCAGCAGGTCTATGGGTCACGAGCAGTACTTC.

CDR3 in amino acids: CASSYVPETQYF. CDR3 in DNA: TGTGCCAGCAGCTACGTTCCGGAGACCCAGTACTTC. V usage is TRBV11-2 and J usage is TRBJ2-5; D is ambiguous. Germline V gene data show CDR1 as SGHAT and CDR2 as FQNNGV. Trimming stripped 4 bases from V and 5 bases from J, with 8 bases between. The CDR3 loop spans 12 amino acids.

This chain links TRBV5-1 with TRBJ2-3; TRBD2 matches at 11 bases. The J segment lost 1 base and the V segment lost 0 bases, leaving 4 bases of the junction unmatched. This CDR3 has 17 amino acids. CDR1 and CDR2 (germline): SGHRS, YFSETQ. The CDR3 coding sequence is TGCGCCAGCAGCTTGGGGGGGACTAGCGGCGGCACAGATACGCAGTATTTT. This translates into CASSLGGTSGGTDTQYF.

This rearrangement joins TRBV15 to TRBJ2-7; TRBD1 matches at 7 bases. Trimming took 8 bases from V and 2 from J; bases not matched to a gene: 6. Germline CDR1 reads LNHNV; CDR2 reads YYDKDF (reference sequence). The CDR3 consists of 13 residues. The CDR3 here is CATSAGTAYEQYF. The CDR3 nucleotides read TGTGCCACCTCCGCAGGGACAGCCTACGAGCAGTACTTC.

This clonotype has just a few counts. The germline gene is not matched at one end of the junction; a read error may be the cause. The rearrangement links TRBV7-9 to TRBJ2-7, with D possibly TRBD1 on 6 matching bases. This CDR3 has 12 residues. Per the germline V gene, CDR1 is SEHNR and CDR2 is FQNEAQ (reference sequence). The CDR3, as DNA: TGTTCCAGCAGCTTAGTACAGGGCGAGCAGTACTTC. Protein sequence: CSSSLVQGEQYF.

The chain links TRBV5-5 to TRBJ2-7; 12 nucleotides match TRBD1. The length of the CDR3 is 14 residues. Germline trimming cut 4 bases from V and 5 bases from J; bases unmatched to any gene: 4. Looked up from germline, CDR1 is SGHKS and CDR2 is YYEKEE (reference sequence). In nucleotides, the CDR3 is TGTGCCAGCAGCATCCGGGACAGGGGGCACGAGCAGTACTTC. Amino acid sequence: CASSIRDRGHEQYF.

This clonotype was detected ten times or more. This chain links TRBV10-3 with TRBJ1-2; 7 bases map to TRBD1. V was pared by 0 bases and J by 0 bases, with 4 bases of the junction left unmatched. The CDR3 extends over 16 amino acids. Germline assignment: CDR1 ENHRY and CDR2 SYGVKD. The CDR3 reads CAISESGTDPNYGYTF. DNA for the CDR3: TGTGCCATCAGTGAGTCCGGGACAGACCCTAACTATGGCTACACCTTC.

This clonotype is judged medium-sized (0.01 to 0.1%). The genes are TRBV11-2 and TRBJ1-1; tentatively, D is TRBD1 (6 bases). Trimming shortened V by 2 bases and J by 5 bases, and 15 bases separated the two germline ends. Germline values: CDR1 SGHAT, CDR2 FQNNGV. The CDR3 extends over 15 amino acids. Written as DNA, the CDR3 is TGTGCCAGCAGCTTAAGGTTTCAGGGGAGGACTGAAGCTTTCTTT. Translating it yields CASSLRFQGRTEAFF.

V gene TRBV27 combines with J gene TRBJ1-2, with 7 bases matching TRBD1. The CDR3 has 13 amino acids. J lost 7 bases, V lost 0 bases, and 2 bases had no gene match. CDR1 and CDR2 from the germline V gene are MNHEY and SMNVEV (reference sequence). Here the CDR3 DNA reads TGTGCCAGCAGTTTATCTCCAGGGGGTGGCTACACCTTC. Protein product: CASSLSPGGGYTF.

This clonotype was counted a few times. This rearrangement joins TRBV5-1 to TRBJ2-3; no reliable D call. V lost 2 bases and J 0 bases, leaving 13 bases between the germline ends. Germline V gene lookup returns CDR1 SGHRS and CDR2 YFSETQ. CDR3 length: 16 amino acids. In nucleotides, the CDR3 is TGCGCCAGCAGCTTTGAACTTGCCCAGAGCACAGATACGCAGTATTTT. Protein product: CASSFELAQSTDTQYF.

The rearrangement joins TRBV4-3 to TRBJ2-7; 9 bases agree with TRBD1. Trimming cost V 0 bases and J 5 bases; bases outside gene matches: 5. Germline assignment: CDR1 LGHNA and CDR2 YSLEER. The CDR3 contains 15 residues. The CDR3 protein is CASSQDRGQGNEQYF. The CDR3 DNA sequence: TGCGCCAGCAGCCAAGATAGGGGACAGGGCAACGAGCAGTACTTC.

The chain couples TRBV12-3 or TRBV12-4 to TRBJ1-3, with 10 bases aligning to TRBD1. The CDR3 is 16 residues long. With 7 bases clipped from V and 3 bases from J, the junction kept 9 bases outside the gene matches. The CDR3 protein is CASNDGTGVFGNTIYF. The CDR3 nucleotides are TGTGCCAGCAATGACGGGACAGGGGTTTTTGGAAACACCATATATTTT.

The chain has TRBV6-1 and TRBJ2-5; 10 nucleotides match TRBD2. The germline CDR1 and CDR2 sequences are MNHNS and SASEGT. V lost 6 bases, J lost 5 bases, and 9 bases stayed unmatched. This CDR3 contains 15 residues. CDR3 sequence (DNA): TGTGCCAGCAGATTCCTAGCGGGAGCGGGTGAGACCCAGTACTTC. It yields the protein CASRFLAGAGETQYF.

In the case of this clonotype: Germline is not matched at one junction end, which may reflect a read error. The genes are TRBV6-1 and TRBJ2-3; a weak D match, TRBD1 (5 bases). The CDR3 sequence is 17 residues long. Germline assignment: CDR1 MNHNS and CDR2 SASEGT. The CDR3 DNA sequence: TGTGCCAGCAGCGAAGACTCCGACAGCCGCTACACAGATACGCAGTATTTT. It is translated as CASSEDSDSRYTDTQYF.

The chain employs TRBV7-3 and TRBJ2-3, with TRBD2 matching 7 bases. The length of the CDR3 is 16 residues. Germline CDR1 and CDR2: SGHTA and FQGTGA. J gave up 4 bases and V 2 bases, and 9 bases lay outside the gene matches. The CDR3 here is CASSLLGSGPADTQYF. DNA of the CDR3: TGTGCCAGCAGCTTACTGGGTAGCGGGCCCGCAGATACGCAGTATTTT.

The chain combines TRBV20-1 with TRBJ2-7; 10 bases are shared with TRBD2. V was pared by 3 bases and J by 2 bases, with 7 bases of the junction left unmatched. The CDR3 runs 15 residues. Germline V gene data show CDR1 as DFQATT and CDR2 as SNEGSKA (reference sequence). The DNA of the CDR3 is TGCAGTGCTAGTCCCCTAGCGGGAGCCACCTACGAGCAGTACTTC. It codes for CSASPLAGATYEQYF.

This clonotype was seen at least ten times. V gene TRBV10-1 combines with J gene TRBJ2-1; no clear D gene. V was clipped by 2 bases and J by 4 bases, with 6 bases between them. Germline V gene lookup returns CDR1 WNHNN and CDR2 SYGVQD (reference sequence). CDR3 length: 13 amino acids. The CDR3: CASSENRYNEQFF. The CDR3 bases are TGCGCCAGCAGTGAGAATCGGTACAATGAGCAGTTCTTC.

The chain links TRBV3-1 to TRBJ2-1, with D possibly matching TRBD1 (6 bases). Trimming stripped 0 bases from V and 12 bases from J, with 12 bases between. The germline CDR1 and CDR2 sequences are LGHDT and YNNKEL (reference sequence). This CDR3 contains 13 residues. DNA for the CDR3: TGTGCCAGCAGCCAAGAGAGGGCCAGGGGGCAGTTCTTC. This encodes CASSQERARGQFF.

This clonotype was observed at least ten times. The chain joins TRBV7-3 to TRBJ2-1, with 7 bases identical to TRBD2. The CDR3 totals 14 residues. CDR1 and CDR2 from the germline V gene are SGHTA and FQGTGA. Losses at the gene ends were 1 base for V and 10 bases for J; bases not matched to a gene: 7. This CDR3 is CASSLIPGGAEQFF. The CDR3 bases are TGTGCCAGCAGCTTAATTCCGGGGGGAGCCGAGCAGTTCTTC.

In its sample, this clonotype was seen a few times. The chain couples TRBV5-1 to TRBJ2-1; D is unclear. This CDR3 spans 15 amino acids. V was trimmed by 0 bases and J by 5 bases, leaving 12 bases between them. Germline V gives CDR1 SGHRS, CDR2 YFSETQ. The CDR3 loop reads CASSLAAFTDNEQFF. CDR3 sequence (DNA): TGCGCCAGCAGCTTGGCAGCGTTTACCGACAATGAGCAGTTCTTC.

This clonotype was counted only a few times. V gene TRBV4-1 combines with J gene TRBJ2-1; D is unresolved. Germline V CDR1 and CDR2: MGHRA, YSYEKL. Trimming shortened V by 1 base and J by 6 bases, and 16 bases separated the two germline ends. This CDR3 spans 16 amino acids. For the CDR3, the DNA is TGCGCCAGCAGCCAAGTTAACATGGGCTTTACCAATGAGCAGTTCTTC. It encodes CASSQVNMGFTNEQFF.